The following is a T cell receptor (beta chain) sequence with its context. The CDR3 contains 14 residues. The V gene lost 3 bases and the J gene lost 0 bases, with 7 bases spanning the gap. Germline assignment: CDR1 KGHDR and CDR2 SFDVKD. The data belong to a study of blood T cell repertoires in COVID-19. Study at large: Samples representing acute and convalescent COVID-19 were sourced from the United States, Italy and Spain. Sample material is recorded as cDNA or gDNA derived from T cells, B-cell-depleted T cells, or PBMCs.

Under the authors' procedure: Using reference gene primer amplification, nucleated cell counts were estimated. Sequencing used immunoSEQ multiplex PCR; TCRdb keeps in-frame clones, though not all of them. The D gene and trimming were derived from the DNA, and the V and J assignments and clone size from that table. The sample includes about 34,000 clones, over 90% of them seen just once. This sequence was found in a human donor in a cohort sampled during active COVID-19. The specimen sequenced was peripheral blood. V usage is TRBV24-1 and J usage is TRBJ1-2; D not resolved. The CDR3 is CATSDGSSNYGYTF. CDR3 bases: TGTGCCACCAGTGATGGGAGTTCTAACTATGGCTACACCTTC.